These 12 T cell receptor beta chains were sequenced from one sample in a study of blood T cell repertoires in COVID-19. Using immunoSEQ multiplex PCR, the repertoire was profiled, and TCRdb retains in-frame clones only, with some absent. Of around 160,000 clones detected, 82% appear once; the ten largest clones hold over 12%. The sample was peripheral blood. The receptors come from a human donor with acute or convalescent COVID-19. The donor label of this sample is uncertain.

The CDR3 here is CAWSSDPRETEAFF. For the CDR3, the DNA is TGTGCCTGGAGTTCCGACCCTCGGGAAACTGAAGCTTTCTTT. V usage is TRBV30 and J usage is TRBJ1-1; D is unclear. V lost 2 bases to trimming and J lost 5 bases, with 15 bases between them. CDR1 is GTSNPN and CDR2 is SVGIG in the germline V gene (reference sequence). There are 14 residues in the CDR3.

This chain links TRBV2 with TRBJ1-6; the D gene is possibly TRBD1 (6 bases). The CDR3 is made up of 10 amino acids. Germline CDR1 and CDR2: SNHLY and FYNNEI. The ends were cut back, 6 bases at V and 15 bases at J, with 9 bases in the middle. The CDR3 spells CASRQGDLHF. The CDR3 nucleotides read TGTGCCAGCAGACAGGGAGACCTCCACTTT.

This chain connects TRBV18 to TRBJ2-6; maybe TRBD1 (6 bases). CDR1 is KGHSH, CDR2 LQKENI, per germline. The length of the CDR3 is 14 residues. Trimming left V 6 bases short and J 2 bases short, with 8 bases between. The CDR3 nucleotides read TGTGCCAGCTCCGGACAGACTGGGGCCAACGTCCTGACTTTC. Translation: CASSGQTGANVLTF.

This rearrangement joins TRBV18 to TRBJ2-3, with D possibly TRBD2 on 5 matching bases. The germline V gene has CDR1 KGHSH and CDR2 LQKENI. Trimming pared 3 bases from V and 1 base from J, leaving 11 bases between. This CDR3 has 15 residues. The CDR3 coding sequence is TGTGCCAGCTCACCGTCTATTAGCGGCACAGATACGCAGTATTTT. It codes for CASSPSISGTDTQYF.

This chain joins TRBV27 and TRBJ1-1; tentative D call: TRBD1 (5 bases). CDR3 length equals 14 residues. Trimming removed 3 bases from V and 1 base from J, with 9 bases in between. Germline V gene sequence: CDR1 MNHEY, CDR2 SMNVEV (reference sequence). The CDR3 DNA follows: TGTGCCAGCAGTTTGCACCAGGGGAACACTGAAGCTTTCTTT. Encoded protein: CASSLHQGNTEAFF.

This clone came up many times. The chain couples TRBV5-1 to TRBJ1-5; 8 bases agree with TRBD1. The CDR3 consists of 14 residues. Trimming at V came to 4 bases and at J to 2 bases, leaving 2 bases not matched to a gene. Germline V gene data show CDR1 as SGHRS and CDR2 as YFSETQ. The CDR3 sequence is CASSQGAGNQPQHF. The CDR3 DNA sequence: TGCGCCAGCAGCCAGGGGGCTGGCAATCAGCCCCAGCATTTT.

The chain recombines TRBV9 with TRBJ2-7, with TRBD1 matching 8 bases. With 3 bases clipped from V and 4 bases from J, the junction kept 3 bases outside the gene matches. Germline V CDR1 and CDR2: SGDLS, YYNGEE. The CDR3 sequence is 13 residues long. The CDR3 nucleotides read TGTGCCAGCAGCGCGACAGGGGAGTACGAGCAGTACTTC. Protein product: CASSATGEYEQYF.

V usage is TRBV28 and J usage is TRBJ2-1, with D possibly TRBD2 on 7 matching bases. From germline, CDR1 is MDHEN and CDR2 SYDVKM. The V and J ends lost 6 bases and 7 bases respectively, with 13 bases between them. The CDR3 length is 13 residues. The CDR3 nucleotides are TGTGCCAGCAGGTTGGGGGGGCGGAATGAGCAGTTCTTC. Protein: CASRLGGRNEQFF.

The rearrangement links TRBV18 to TRBJ2-1; 7 nucleotides agree with TRBD1. With V trimmed by 3 bases and J by 5 bases, 4 bases remained unmatched. CDR3 length: 14 residues. Germline V CDR1 and CDR2: KGHSH, LQKENI. CDR3 in DNA: TGTGCCAGCTCACCCCGGGACAGCAACAATGAGCAGTTCTTC. Protein sequence: CASSPRDSNNEQFF.

The rearrangement uses TRBV5-5 and TRBJ1-6, with D perhaps TRBD1 (5 bases). Deletions cut 0 bases from V and 7 bases from J, with 8 bases between. Germline V gives CDR1 SGHKS, CDR2 YYEKEE (reference sequence). The CDR3 is 14 residues long. CDR3 protein: CASSLEGHNSPLHF. For the CDR3, the DNA is TGTGCCAGCAGCTTGGAGGGGCACAATTCACCCCTCCACTTT.

J is TRBJ2-2 and V is TRBV3-1 (or the pseudogene TRBV3-2); perhaps TRBD1 as D (5 bases). Trimming pared 1 base from V and 0 bases from J, leaving 12 bases between. The length of the CDR3 is 17 residues. Germline lookup yields CDR1 LGHDT and CDR2 YNNKEL (reference sequence). The CDR3 coding sequence is TGTGCCAGCAGCCAAGTCGTCAGACAGACGAACACCGGGGAGCTGTTTTTT. Translating it yields CASSQVVRQTNTGELFF.

As DNA, the CDR3 is TGTGCCAGCAGCCTCCGGGACAGGGTAAGCCAGTTCTTC. This encodes CASSLRDRVSQFF. The gene calls are TRBV12-3 or TRBV12-4 and TRBJ2-1; 9 bases align to TRBD1. This CDR3 comprises 13 residues. After removal of 6 bases from V and 13 bases from J, the junction contained 10 bases not matched to a gene.